What follows is one T cell receptor (beta chain) and its context. With 0 bases clipped from V and 7 bases from J, the junction kept 9 bases outside the gene matches. Germline CDR1 is LGHNA and CDR2 is YNFKEQ. The CDR3 totals 18 residues. This sample is part of a study of technical replicates of blood from several donors. Assay used: immunoSEQ multiplex PCR; TCRdb lists only in-frame clones, some missing. This table has approximately 52,000 clones, just over 85% appearing once. The chain couples TRBV4-2 to TRBJ2-1, with TRBD2 matching over 13 bases. The sample comprised PBMCs. This TCR was recovered from a human donor in good health. Some clones in this sample may be carry-over from other donors' samples. The CDR3 is CASSQETVGLAGSNEQFF. Here the CDR3 DNA reads TGTGCCAGCAGCCAAGAAACCGTGGGACTAGCGGGAAGTAATGAGCAGTTCTTC.